This T cell receptor (beta chain) was captured by sequencing in a study of cytomegalovirus exposure and HLA in healthy donors. The repertoire was sequenced with immunoSEQ multiplex PCR; TCRdb's copy has only in-frame clones and lacks some. The sample contains roughly 150,000 clones, about 88% of which appear only once. The CDR3 sequence is 15 residues long. Germline V gene lookup returns CDR1 SGHVS and CDR2 FQNEAQ. V shed 2 bases, J shed 4 bases, and the junction held 4 bases outside the gene matches. J is TRBJ2-2 and V is TRBV7-8; 7 nucleotides match TRBD1. Sequencing was done on a sample of PBMCs. This clonotype was sampled from a man in his late teens or twenties in good health and CMV-seronegative. This CDR3 is CASSLMGQLTGELFF. In DNA, the CDR3 is TGTGCCAGCAGCTTAATGGGACAGCTCACCGGGGAGCTGTTTTTT.